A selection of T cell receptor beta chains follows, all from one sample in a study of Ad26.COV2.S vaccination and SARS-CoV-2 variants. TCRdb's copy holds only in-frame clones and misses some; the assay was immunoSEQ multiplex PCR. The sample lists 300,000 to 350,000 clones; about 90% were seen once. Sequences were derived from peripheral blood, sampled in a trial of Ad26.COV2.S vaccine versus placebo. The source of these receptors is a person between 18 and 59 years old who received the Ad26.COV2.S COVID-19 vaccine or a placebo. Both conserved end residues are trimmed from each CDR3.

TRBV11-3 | ASLTGGATEAF
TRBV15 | ATTDRGTYQPQH
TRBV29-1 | SVAANINQDTQY
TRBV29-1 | SVARGVAKNIQY
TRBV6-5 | ASQLGVTETQY
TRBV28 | ASRTTGVTEAF
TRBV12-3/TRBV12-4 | ASSFGENTIY
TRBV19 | ASSPRWDSTDTQY
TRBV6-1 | ASSDDGTDTYEQY
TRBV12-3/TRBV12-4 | ASMEVTEAF
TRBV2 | ASRTGTGSYGYT
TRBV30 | AWSRGDNQPQH
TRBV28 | ASSLLTEQF
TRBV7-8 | ASSLEGYGPRTYEQY
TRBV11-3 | ASSSRQGANYNEQF
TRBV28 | ASSFSRDSYNEKLF
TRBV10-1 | ASSDNRTPLPHEQY
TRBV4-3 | ASSVWEGYGYT
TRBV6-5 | ASRSWGGEVNEQF
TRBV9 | ASSASSGGFNEQF
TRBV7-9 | ASSLVGGENTDTQY
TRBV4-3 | ASSQAPGMNTEAF
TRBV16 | ASSSSGWGTEAF
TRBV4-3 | ASSPRGGAVVYEQY
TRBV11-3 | ASSTRTSGGAGELF
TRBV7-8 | ASSLAREGTQY
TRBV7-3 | ASSQNFNEQF
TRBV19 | ASSVIYSGANVLT
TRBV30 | AWSVGGMEETQY
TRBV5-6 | ASSRPANYGYT
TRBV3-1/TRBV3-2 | ASNRAGAEGTYTEAF
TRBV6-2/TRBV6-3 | ASSSPGGTEAF
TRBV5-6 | ASSLPPGTSRMFNSPLH
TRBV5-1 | ASSLAAAVGTQY
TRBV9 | ASSVEGGSETQY
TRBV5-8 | ASSHLLGNTIY
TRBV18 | ASSPADSQPQH
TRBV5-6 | ASSSDLIPDTQY
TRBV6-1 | ASSEALMTEAF
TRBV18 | ASSPLYGQGYEQY
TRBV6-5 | ASSYLAGGQDTQY
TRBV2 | ASHTGTANTGELF
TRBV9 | ASSAPGWGEKLF
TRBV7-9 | ASSSRLAGQNTGELF
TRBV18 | ASSPRDRSDQETQY
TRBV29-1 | SVAVQGLQPNYGYT
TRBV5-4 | ASSSQGGYGYT
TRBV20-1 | SASLQQHQMNTEAF
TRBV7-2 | ASSPTISSYNSPLH
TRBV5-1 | ASSPMQREGLGGELF
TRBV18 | ASTRGSSNEQF
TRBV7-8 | ASSLAGASGSQETQY
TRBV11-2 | ASSLGNQANTEAF